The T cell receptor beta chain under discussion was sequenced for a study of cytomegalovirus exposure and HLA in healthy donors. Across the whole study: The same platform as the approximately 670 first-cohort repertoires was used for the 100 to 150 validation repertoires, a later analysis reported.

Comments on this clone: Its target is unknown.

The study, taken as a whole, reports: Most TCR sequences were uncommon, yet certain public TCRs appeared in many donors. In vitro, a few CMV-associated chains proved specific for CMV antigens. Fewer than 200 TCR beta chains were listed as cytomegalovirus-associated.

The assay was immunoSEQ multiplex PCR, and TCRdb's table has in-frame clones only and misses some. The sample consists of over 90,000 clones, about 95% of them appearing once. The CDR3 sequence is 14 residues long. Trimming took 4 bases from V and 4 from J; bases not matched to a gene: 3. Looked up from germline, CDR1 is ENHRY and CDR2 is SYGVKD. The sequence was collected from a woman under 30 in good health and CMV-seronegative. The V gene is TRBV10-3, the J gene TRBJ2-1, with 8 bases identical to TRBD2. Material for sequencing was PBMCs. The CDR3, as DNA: TGTGCCATCAGTGGAGCGGGAGAATACAATGAGCAGTTCTTC. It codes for CAISGAGEYNEQFF.